This paragraph reports one T cell receptor beta chain. Grouping used clinical history reported by participants in a survey and questionnaire. Donors in Cohort 3 counted as recovered after two negative PCRs, clearance, or symptom resolution. In the study's own analysis: Using reference gene primer amplification, nucleated cell counts were estimated. TCRdb keeps only in-frame clones here, not all; method: immunoSEQ multiplex PCR. The V and J calls and clone size come from that table; D and trimming were worked out from the DNA. The sample lists 350,000 to 450,000 clones, approximately 92% seen once, with approximately 1.2% in the top ten. The CDR3 consists of 16 residues. Germline V gene lookup returns CDR1 MNHNY and CDR2 SVGAGI (reference sequence). The V gene lost 2 bases and the J gene lost 3 bases, with 15 bases spanning the gap. This entry belongs to a study of blood T cell repertoires in COVID-19. Study as a whole: In each case, the material was cDNA or gDNA derived from T cells, B-cell-depleted T cells, or PBMCs.

Sequenced material: PBMCs or T cells enriched from blood (not recorded which). The chain is built from TRBV6-6 and TRBJ2-3, with D possibly matching TRBD2 (6 bases). The TCR comes from a man aged 30-40 years who had recovered from COVID-19. CDR3 loop: CASSYMVGGWTDTQYF. As DNA, the CDR3 is TGTGCCAGCAGTTACATGGTGGGAGGATGGACAGATACGCAGTATTTT.